This T cell receptor beta chain emerged from a study of T cells in Graves' hyperthyroidism and ophthalmopathy. Broader study findings: The blood repertoire included most of the expanded thyroid clonotypes above 0.001.

Aged 18 to 65, the patients had hyperthyroidism that was newly diagnosed and had lasted under 2 months. Lactation, pregnancy, other autoimmune disease or uncontrolled infection excluded patients. Based on clinical symptoms, serum thyroxine and TRAb, thyroid ultrasound and orbital computed tomography, diagnoses were reached. RNA transcripts yielded amplified TCR beta CDR3 regions. TCR CDR3 underwent first-round RT-PCR with the HTBI primer set. Each CDR3 protein is one row after TCRdb ran MiXCR on the multiplex PCR reads. The sample lists approximately 620,000 distinct CDR3 sequences; roughly 13% were seen once. Concerning this clonotype: Its antigen is unknown.

This CDR3 is 16 amino acids long. With 7 bases removed from V and 7 bases from J, the gap between germline ends came to 23 bases. Germline assignment: CDR1 MNHNS and CDR2 SASEGT. The chain employs TRBV6-1 and TRBJ2-1; a weak D match, TRBD1 (6 bases). Sequences were obtained from blood. The TCR was taken from a woman in her 30s with Graves' hyperthyroidism that later progressed to Graves' ophthalmopathy. CDR3 nucleotides: TGTGCCAGCATCCCCCGAGGGGGATTGGGGCAGAATGAGCAGTTCTTC. Translating it yields CASIPRGGLGQNEQFF.